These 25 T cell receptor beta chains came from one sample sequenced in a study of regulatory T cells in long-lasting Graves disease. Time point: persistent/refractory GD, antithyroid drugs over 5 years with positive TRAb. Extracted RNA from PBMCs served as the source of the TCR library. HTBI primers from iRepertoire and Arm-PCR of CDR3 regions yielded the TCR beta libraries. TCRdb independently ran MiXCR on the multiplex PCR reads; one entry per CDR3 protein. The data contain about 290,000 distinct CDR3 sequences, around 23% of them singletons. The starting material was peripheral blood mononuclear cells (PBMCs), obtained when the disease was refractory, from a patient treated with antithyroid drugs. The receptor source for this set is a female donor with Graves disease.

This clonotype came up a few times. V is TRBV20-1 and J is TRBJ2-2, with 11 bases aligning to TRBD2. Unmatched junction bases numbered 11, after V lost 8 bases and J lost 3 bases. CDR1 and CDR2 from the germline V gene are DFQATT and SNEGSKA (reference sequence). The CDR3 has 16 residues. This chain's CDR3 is CSSTSGASMDTGELFF. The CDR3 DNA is TGCAGTTCGACTAGCGGGGCCTCCATGGACACCGGGGAGCTGTTTTTT.

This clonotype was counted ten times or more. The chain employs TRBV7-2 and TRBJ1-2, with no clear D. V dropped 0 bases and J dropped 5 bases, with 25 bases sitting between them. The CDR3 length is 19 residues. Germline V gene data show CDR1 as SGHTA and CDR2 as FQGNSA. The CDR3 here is CASSLAEPWSGYSPYGYTF. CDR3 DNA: TGTGCCAGCAGCTTAGCGGAGCCCTGGTCGGGGTATTCCCCGTATGGCTACACCTTC. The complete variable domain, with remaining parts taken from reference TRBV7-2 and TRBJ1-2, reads GAGVSQSPSNKVTEKGKDVELRCDPISGHTALYWYRQSLGQGLEFLIYFQGNSAPDKSGLPSDRFSAERTGGSVSTLTIQRTQQEDSAVYLCASSLAEPWSGYSPYGYTFGSGTRLTVV.

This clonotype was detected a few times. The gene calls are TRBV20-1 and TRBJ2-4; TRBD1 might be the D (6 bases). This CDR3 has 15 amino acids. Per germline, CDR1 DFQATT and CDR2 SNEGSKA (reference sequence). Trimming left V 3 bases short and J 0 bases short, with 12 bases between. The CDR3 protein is CSASQGLLAKNIQYF. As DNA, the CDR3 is TGCAGTGCTAGCCAGGGGCTACTAGCCAAAAACATTCAGTACTTC.

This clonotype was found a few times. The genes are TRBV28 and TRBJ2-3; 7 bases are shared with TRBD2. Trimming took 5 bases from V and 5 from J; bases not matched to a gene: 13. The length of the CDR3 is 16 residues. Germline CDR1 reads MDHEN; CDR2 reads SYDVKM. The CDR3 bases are TGTGCCAGCAGTGTGACTAGCTTCAGGCTGGTAGATACGCAGTATTTT. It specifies CASSVTSFRLVDTQYF.

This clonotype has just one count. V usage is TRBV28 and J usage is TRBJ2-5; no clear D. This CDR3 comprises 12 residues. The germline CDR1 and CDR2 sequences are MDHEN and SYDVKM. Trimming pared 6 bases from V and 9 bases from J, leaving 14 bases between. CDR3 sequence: CASRSFMEPQYF. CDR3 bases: TGTGCCAGCAGGTCCTTCATGGAACCCCAGTACTTC.

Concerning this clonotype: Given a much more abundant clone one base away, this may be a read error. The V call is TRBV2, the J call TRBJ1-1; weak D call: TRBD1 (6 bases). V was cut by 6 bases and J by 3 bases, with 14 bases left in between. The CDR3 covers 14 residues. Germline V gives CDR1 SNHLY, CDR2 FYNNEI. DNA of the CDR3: TGTGCCAGCAGGGTACAGGGCCTTGACACTGAAGCTTTCTTT. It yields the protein CASRVQGLDTEAFF. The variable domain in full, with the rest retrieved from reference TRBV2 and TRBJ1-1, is EPEVTQTPSHQVTQMGQEVILRCVPISNHLYFYWYRQILGQKVEFLVSFYNNEISEKSEIFDDQFSVERPDGSNFTLKIRSTKLEDSAMYFCASRVQGLDTEAFFGQGTRLTVV.

Written as DNA, the CDR3 is TGTGCCAGCAGTCAATCTAGCGGGAGCTCCTACGAGCAGTACTTC. Residues: CASSQSSGSSYEQYF. The J gene is TRBJ2-7, the V gene TRBV6-2 or TRBV6-3, with TRBD2 matching over 10 bases. V trimming: 5 bases; J trimming: 0 bases; junction bases outside the gene matches: 4. Germline CDR1 reads MNHEY; CDR2 reads SVGEGT. CDR3 size: 15 residues.

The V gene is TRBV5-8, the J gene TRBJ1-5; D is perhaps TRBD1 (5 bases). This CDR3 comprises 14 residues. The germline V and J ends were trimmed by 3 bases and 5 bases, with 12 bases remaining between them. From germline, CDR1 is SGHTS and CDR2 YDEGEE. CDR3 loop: CASSSFREDQPQHF. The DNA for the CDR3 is TGTGCCAGCAGCTCCTTCAGGGAGGATCAGCCCCAGCATTTT.

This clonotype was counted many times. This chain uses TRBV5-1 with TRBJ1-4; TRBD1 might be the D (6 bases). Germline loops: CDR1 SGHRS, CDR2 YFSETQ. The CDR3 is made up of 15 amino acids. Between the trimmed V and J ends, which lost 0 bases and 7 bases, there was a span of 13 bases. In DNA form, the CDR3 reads TGCGCCAGCAGCTTGGAGGGGGGATTCGGTGAAAAACTGTTTTTT. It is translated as CASSLEGGFGEKLFF.

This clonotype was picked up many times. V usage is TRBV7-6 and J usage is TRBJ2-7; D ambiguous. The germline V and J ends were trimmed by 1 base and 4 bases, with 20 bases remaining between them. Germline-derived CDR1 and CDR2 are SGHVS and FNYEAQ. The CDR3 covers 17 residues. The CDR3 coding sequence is TGTGCCAGCAGCTTAGGACACCGACACTCCCCGGAATACGAGCAGTACTTC. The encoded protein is CASSLGHRHSPEYEQYF. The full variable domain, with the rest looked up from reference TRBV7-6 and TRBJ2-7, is GAGVSQSPRYKVTKRGQDVALRCDPISGHVSLYWYRQALGQGPEFLTYFNYEAQQDKSGLPNDRFSAERPEGSISTLTIQRTEQRDSAMYRCASSLGHRHSPEYEQYFGPGTRLTVT.

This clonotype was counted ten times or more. CDR3 in DNA: TGTGCCAGCAGCCCCTCGCAAGGCAGGGGGGAGACCCAGTACTTC. Translated, it gives CASSPSQGRGETQYF. The rearrangement joins TRBV6-1 to TRBJ2-5; TRBD1 aligns across 7 bases. There are 15 residues in the CDR3. Unmatched junction bases numbered 12, after V lost 6 bases and J lost 5 bases. Germline V lookup: CDR1 MNHNS, CDR2 SASEGT.

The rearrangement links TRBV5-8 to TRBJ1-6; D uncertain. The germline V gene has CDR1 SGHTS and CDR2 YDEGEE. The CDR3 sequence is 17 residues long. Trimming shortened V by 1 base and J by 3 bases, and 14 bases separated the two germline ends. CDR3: CASSLFSSGYYNSPLHF. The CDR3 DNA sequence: TGTGCCAGCAGCTTGTTTTCGTCGGGATACTATAATTCACCCCTCCACTTT.

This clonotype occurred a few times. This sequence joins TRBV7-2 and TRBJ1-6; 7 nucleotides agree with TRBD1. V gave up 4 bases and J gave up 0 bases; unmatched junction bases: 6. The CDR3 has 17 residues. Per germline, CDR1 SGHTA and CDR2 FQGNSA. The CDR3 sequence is CASSSSTGLSYNSPLHF. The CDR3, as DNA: TGTGCCAGCAGCTCTTCGACAGGGCTCTCCTATAATTCACCCCTCCACTTT.

The chain's CDR3 is CASSYDRPGPQHF. In nucleotides, the CDR3 is TGTGCCAGCAGCTACGACCGCCCTGGGCCCCAGCATTTT. The chain uses TRBV7-9 and TRBJ1-5, with D unclear. The CDR3 consists of 13 residues. V was cut by 4 bases and J by 9 bases, with 13 bases left in between. Per the germline V gene, CDR1 is SEHNR and CDR2 is FQNEAQ (reference sequence).

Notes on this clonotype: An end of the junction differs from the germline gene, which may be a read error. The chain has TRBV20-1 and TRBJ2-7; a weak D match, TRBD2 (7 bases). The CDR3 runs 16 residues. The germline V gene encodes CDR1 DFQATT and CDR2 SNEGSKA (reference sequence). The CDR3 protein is CSTREGGKARPYERYF. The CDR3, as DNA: TGCAGTACTAGGGAGGGGGGTAAAGCGCGTCCTTACGAGCGGTACTTC.

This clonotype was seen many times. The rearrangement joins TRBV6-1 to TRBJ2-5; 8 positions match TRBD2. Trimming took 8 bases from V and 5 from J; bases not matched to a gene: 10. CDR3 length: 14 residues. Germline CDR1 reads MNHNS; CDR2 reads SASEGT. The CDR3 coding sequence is TGTGCCAGCTTCAACGGGAGGGCCTCTGAGACCCAGTACTTC. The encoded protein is CASFNGRASETQYF.

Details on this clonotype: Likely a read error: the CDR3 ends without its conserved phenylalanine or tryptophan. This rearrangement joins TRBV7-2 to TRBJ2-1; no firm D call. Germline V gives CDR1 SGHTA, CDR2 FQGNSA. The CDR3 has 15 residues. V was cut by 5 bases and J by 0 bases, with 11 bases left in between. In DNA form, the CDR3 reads TGTGCCAGCAGCCAAAGTTGGACCTCCTACAATGAGCAGTTCTCC. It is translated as CASSQSWTSYNEQFS.

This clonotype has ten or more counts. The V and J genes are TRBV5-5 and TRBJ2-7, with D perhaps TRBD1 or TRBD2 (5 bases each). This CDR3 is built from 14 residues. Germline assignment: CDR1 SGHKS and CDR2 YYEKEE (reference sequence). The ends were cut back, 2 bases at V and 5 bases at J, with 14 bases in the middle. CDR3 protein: CASSFGAGRNEQYF. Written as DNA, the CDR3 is TGTGCCAGCAGCTTCGGGGCAGGCAGAAACGAGCAGTACTTC.

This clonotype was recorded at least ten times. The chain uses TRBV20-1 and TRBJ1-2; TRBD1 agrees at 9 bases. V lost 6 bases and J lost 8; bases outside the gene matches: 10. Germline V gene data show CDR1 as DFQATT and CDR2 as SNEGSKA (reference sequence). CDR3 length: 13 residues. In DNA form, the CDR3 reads TGCAGTGCAGTCCGGGACAGGGAGAGGGGCTACACCTTC. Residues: CSAVRDRERGYTF.

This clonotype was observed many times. For the CDR3, the DNA is TGTGCCTGGAGCCGGGTGAACACTGAAGCTTTCTTT. Residues: CAWSRVNTEAFF. This chain links TRBV30 with TRBJ1-1; D remains ambiguous. The CDR3 has 12 amino acids. Per the germline V gene, CDR1 is GTSNPN and CDR2 is SVGIG (reference sequence). Trimming shortened V by 3 bases and J by 0 bases, and 5 bases separated the two germline ends.

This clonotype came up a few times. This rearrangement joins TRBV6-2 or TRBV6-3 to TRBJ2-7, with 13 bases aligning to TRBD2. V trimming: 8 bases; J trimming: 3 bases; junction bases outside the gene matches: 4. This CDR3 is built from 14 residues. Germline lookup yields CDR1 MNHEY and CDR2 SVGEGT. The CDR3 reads CASSGLAGFYEQYF. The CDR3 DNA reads TGTGCCAGCTCGGGACTAGCGGGATTCTACGAGCAGTACTTC.

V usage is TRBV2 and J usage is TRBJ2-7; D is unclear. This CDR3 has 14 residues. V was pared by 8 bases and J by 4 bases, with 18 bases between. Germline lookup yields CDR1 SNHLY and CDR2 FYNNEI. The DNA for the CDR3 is TGTGCCAGCGAGTACCGGGCCCCACCGTACGAGCAGTACTTC. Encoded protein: CASEYRAPPYEQYF. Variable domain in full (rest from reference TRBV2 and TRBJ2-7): EPEVTQTPSHQVTQMGQEVILRCVPISNHLYFYWYRQILGQKVEFLVSFYNNEISEKSEIFDDQFSVERPDGSNFTLKIRSTKLEDSAMYFCASEYRAPPYEQYFGPGTRLTVT.

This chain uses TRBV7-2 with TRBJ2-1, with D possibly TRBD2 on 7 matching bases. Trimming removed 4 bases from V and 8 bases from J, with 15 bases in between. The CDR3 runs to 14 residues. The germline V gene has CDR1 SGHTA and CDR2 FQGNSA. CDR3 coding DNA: TGTGCCAGCAGCTGGGGGGGGCCTTGGGATGAGCAGTTCTTC. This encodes CASSWGGPWDEQFF.

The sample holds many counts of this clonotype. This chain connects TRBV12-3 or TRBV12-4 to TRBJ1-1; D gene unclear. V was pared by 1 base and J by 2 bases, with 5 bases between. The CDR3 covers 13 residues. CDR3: CASSLGINTEAFF. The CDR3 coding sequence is TGTGCCAGCAGTTTAGGCATTAACACTGAAGCTTTCTTT.

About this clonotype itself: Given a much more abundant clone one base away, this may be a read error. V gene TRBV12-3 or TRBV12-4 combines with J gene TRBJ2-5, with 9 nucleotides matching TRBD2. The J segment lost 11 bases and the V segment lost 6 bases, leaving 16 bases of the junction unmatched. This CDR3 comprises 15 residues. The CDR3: CASRDGLAQYNEQYF. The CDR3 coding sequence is TGTGCCAGCAGAGACGGACTAGCGCAATACAATGAGCAGTACTTC.